The present TCR beta chain was sequenced within a study of cytomegalovirus exposure and HLA in healthy donors. Overall study: An earlier analysis identified fewer than 130 million unique TCR beta sequences in about 180 million T cells.

Study-wide points: In a later analysis, compared with equally common non-associated chains, HLA-associated beta chains were more expanded. Three CMV-associated chains proved CMV antigen-specific in vitro.

After removal of 6 bases from V and 6 bases from J, the junction contained 2 bases not matched to a gene. The CDR3 consists of 13 residues. Germline lookup yields CDR1 SNHLY and CDR2 FYNNEI. Comments on this clone: Its antigen remains unknown.

A multiplex PCR was run with 60 Vbeta primers and 13 Jbeta primers. Generated by immunoSEQ multiplex PCR, the TCRdb table keeps only in-frame clones and is missing some. Listed are about 65,000 clones; 15% to 20% falls within the top ten. This TCR was recovered from a boy aged 5-17 years in good health and CMV-seronegative. Sequencing was carried out using PBMCs. This sequence joins TRBV2 and TRBJ2-3, with 11 bases fitting TRBD2. CDR3 sequence: CASRGLAVDTQYF. The DNA of the CDR3 is TGTGCCAGCAGGGGACTAGCGGTCGATACGCAGTATTTT.